Below, one T cell receptor beta chain is given with its context. Using immunoSEQ multiplex PCR, the repertoire was profiled, and TCRdb retains in-frame clones only, with some absent. The table has roughly 30,000 clones, 85% to 95% seen once. The CDR3 length is 17 residues. Germline CDR1 reads SGHDN; CDR2 reads FVKESK. Trimming at V came to 6 bases and at J to 1 base, leaving 8 bases not matched to a gene. The sample is drawn from a study of T cell changes during pregnancy in multiple sclerosis. This clonotype was obtained from a female donor with multiple sclerosis, enrolled in a pregnancy study. The sample here was CD4+ T cells from peripheral blood mononuclear cells, taken in the second trimester of pregnancy. J is TRBJ2-6 and V is TRBV14; 8 nucleotides align to TRBD2. The CDR3 DNA reads TGTGCCAGCAGACTCGCCAGCGGGAGATCTGGGGCCAACGTCCTGACTTTC. This codes for CASRLASGRSGANVLTF.